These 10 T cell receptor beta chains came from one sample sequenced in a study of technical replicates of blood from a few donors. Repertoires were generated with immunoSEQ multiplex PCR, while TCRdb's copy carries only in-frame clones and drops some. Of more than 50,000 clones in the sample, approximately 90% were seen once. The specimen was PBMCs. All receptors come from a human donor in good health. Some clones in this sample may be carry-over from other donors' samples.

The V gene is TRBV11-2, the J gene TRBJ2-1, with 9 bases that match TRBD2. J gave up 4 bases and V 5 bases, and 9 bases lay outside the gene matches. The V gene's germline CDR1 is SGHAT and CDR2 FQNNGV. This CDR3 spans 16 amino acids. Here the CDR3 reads CASSRLGAGGYNEQFF. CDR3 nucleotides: TGTGCCAGCAGCCGCCTGGGGGCGGGAGGGTACAATGAGCAGTTCTTC. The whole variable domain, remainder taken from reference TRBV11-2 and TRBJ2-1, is EAGVAQSPRYKIIEKRQSVAFWCNPISGHATLYWYQQILGQGPKLLIQFQNNGVVDDSQLPKDRFSAERLKGVDSTLKIQPAKLEDSAVYLCASSRLGAGGYNEQFFGPGTRLTVL.

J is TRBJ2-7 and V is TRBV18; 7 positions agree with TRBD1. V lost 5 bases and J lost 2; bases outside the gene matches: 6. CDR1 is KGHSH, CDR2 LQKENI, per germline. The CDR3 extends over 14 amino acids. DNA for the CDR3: TGTGCCAGCTCATATTCGGGACAGACCTACGAGCAGTACTTC. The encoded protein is CASSYSGQTYEQYF. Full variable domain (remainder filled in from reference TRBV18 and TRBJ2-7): NAGVMQNPRHLVRRRGQEARLRCSPMKGHSHVYWYRQLPEEGLKFMVYLQKENIIDESGMPKERFSAEFPKEGPSILRIQQVVRGDSAAYFCASSYSGQTYEQYFGPGTRLTVT.

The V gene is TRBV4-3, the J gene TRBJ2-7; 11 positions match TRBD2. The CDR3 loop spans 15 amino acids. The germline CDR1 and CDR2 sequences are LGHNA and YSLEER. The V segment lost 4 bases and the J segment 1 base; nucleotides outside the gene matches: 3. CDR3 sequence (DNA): TGCGCCAGCAGCCTTGGGACTAGCGGATCCTACGAGCAGTACTTC. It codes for CASSLGTSGSYEQYF.

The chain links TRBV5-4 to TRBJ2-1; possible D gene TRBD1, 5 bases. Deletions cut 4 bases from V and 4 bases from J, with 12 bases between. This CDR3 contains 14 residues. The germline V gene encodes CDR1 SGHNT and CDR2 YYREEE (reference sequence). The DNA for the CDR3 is TGTGCCAGCAGCCCAACAGGCAATTACAATGAGCAGTTCTTC. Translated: CASSPTGNYNEQFF.

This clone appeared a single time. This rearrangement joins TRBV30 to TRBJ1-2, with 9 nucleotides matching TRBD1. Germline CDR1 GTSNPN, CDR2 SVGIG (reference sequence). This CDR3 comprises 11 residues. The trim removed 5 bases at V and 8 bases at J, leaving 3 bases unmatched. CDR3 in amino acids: CAWGTGSGYTF. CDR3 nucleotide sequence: TGTGCCTGGGGGACAGGGTCAGGCTACACCTTC.

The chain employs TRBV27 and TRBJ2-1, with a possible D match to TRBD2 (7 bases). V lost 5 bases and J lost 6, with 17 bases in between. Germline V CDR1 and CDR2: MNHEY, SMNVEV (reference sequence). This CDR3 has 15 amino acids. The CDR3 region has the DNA TGTGCCAGCAGTCTCCCTAGGGGGGGGGTCAATGAGCAGTTCTTC. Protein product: CASSLPRGGVNEQFF.

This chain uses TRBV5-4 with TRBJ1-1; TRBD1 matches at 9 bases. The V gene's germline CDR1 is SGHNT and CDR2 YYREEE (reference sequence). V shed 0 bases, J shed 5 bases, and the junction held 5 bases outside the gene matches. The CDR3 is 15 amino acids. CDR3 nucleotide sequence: TGTGCCAGCAGCTTGGTACAGGGGGCAGGGACTGAAGCTTTCTTT. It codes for CASSLVQGAGTEAFF.

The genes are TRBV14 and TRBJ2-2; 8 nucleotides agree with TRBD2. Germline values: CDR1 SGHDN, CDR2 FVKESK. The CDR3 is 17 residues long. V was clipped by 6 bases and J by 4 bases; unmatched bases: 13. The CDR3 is CASSRGGRRGLTGELFF. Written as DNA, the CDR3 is TGTGCCAGCAGTCGGGGGGGTCGCAGGGGCCTCACCGGGGAGCTGTTTTTT.

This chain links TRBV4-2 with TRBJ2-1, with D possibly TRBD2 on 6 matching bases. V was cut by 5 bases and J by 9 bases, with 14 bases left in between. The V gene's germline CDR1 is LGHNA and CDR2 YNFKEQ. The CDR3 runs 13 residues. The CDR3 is CASSGSGGLEQFF. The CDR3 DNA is TGTGCCAGCAGCGGTAGCGGAGGACTTGAGCAGTTCTTC.

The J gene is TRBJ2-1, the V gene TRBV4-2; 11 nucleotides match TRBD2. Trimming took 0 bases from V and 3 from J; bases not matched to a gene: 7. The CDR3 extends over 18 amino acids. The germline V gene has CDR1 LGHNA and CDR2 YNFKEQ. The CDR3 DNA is TGTGCCAGCAGCCAAGAAGAAGGACTAGCGGGCTACTACAATGAGCAGTTCTTC. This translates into CASSQEEGLAGYYNEQFF.